A selection of T cell receptor beta chains follows, all from one sample in a study of Ad26.COV2.S vaccination and SARS-CoV-2 variants. The table came from immunoSEQ multiplex PCR; TCRdb's copy has only in-frame clones and leaves some out. The top ten clones hold roughly a sixth of a sample with over 100,000 clones, around 80% of them seen once. Specimen: peripheral blood, collected after recovery from COVID-19. All receptors come from a human donor who had recovered from COVID-19. Both conserved end residues are part of each CDR3. D genes are given only for firm matches. Rows may omit the clone size; those that give it use once, few, many or a size class.

V: TRBV5-1
size: -
J: TRBJ1-1
D: -
DNA: TGCGCCAGCAGTTGGGGCAGCTCTCATGGGGCTTTCTTT
CDR3: CASSWGSSHGAFF

V: TRBV9
size: -
J: TRBJ1-2
D: TRBD1
DNA: TGTGCCAGCAGCCCTGAGACAGGGTTATATGGCTACACCTTC
CDR3: CASSPETGLYGYTF

V: TRBV10-3
size: -
J: TRBJ2-1
D: -
DNA: TGTGCCATCAGTCCCAGGGGAAACAATGAGCAGTTCTTC
CDR3: CAISPRGNNEQFF

V: TRBV6-2/TRBV6-3
size: -
J: TRBJ2-7
D: -
DNA: TGTGCCAGCAGTCCACTAGCTAGATCGAGGAACGAGCAGTACTTC
CDR3: CASSPLARSRNEQYF

V: TRBV19
size: -
J: TRBJ1-5
D: -
DNA: TGTGCCAGTAGTATAGATCTGAGGAATCAGCCCCAGCATTTT
CDR3: CASSIDLRNQPQHF

V: TRBV24-1
size: few
J: TRBJ1-4
D: -
DNA: TGTGCCACCGGAGGGCTGTTTTTT
CDR3: CATGGLFF

V: TRBV19
size: -
J: TRBJ1-4
D: -
DNA: TGTGCCAGTAGCGAACAGGGCACTAATGAAAAACTGTTTTTT
CDR3: CASSEQGTNEKLFF

V: TRBV28
size: -
J: TRBJ2-5
D: -
DNA: TGTGCCAGCAGTTTACCCGGGGGCAAGGGAGTAACACAGTACTTC
CDR3: CASSLPGGKGVTQYF

V: TRBV7-3
size: -
J: TRBJ2-1
D: -
DNA: TGTGCCAGCAGCTTGTATGGGGGCCGCAATGAGCAGTTCTTC
CDR3: CASSLYGGRNEQFF

V: TRBV6-1
size: -
J: TRBJ1-2
D: -
DNA: TGTGCCAGCAGTGAATCTCAGGGATACGTCTATGGCTACACCTTC
CDR3: CASSESQGYVYGYTF

V: TRBV7-2
size: once
J: TRBJ2-1
D: -
DNA: TGTGCCAGCAGCTTAGATGGTAGCTCCTACAATGAGCAGTTCTTC
CDR3: CASSLDGSSYNEQFF

V: TRBV6-2/TRBV6-3
size: -
J: TRBJ2-6
D: -
DNA: TGTGCCAGCAGACCTTTAACTGGGGCCAACGTCCTGACTTTC
CDR3: CASRPLTGANVLTF

V: TRBV9
size: -
J: TRBJ2-3
D: -
DNA: TGTGCCAGCAGTCGCAGGGCAGATACGCAGTATTTT
CDR3: CASSRRADTQYF

V: TRBV2
size: few
J: TRBJ2-2
D: -
DNA: TGTGCCAGCAGTAGGGTATCGAACACCGGGGAGCTGTTTTTT
CDR3: CASSRVSNTGELFF